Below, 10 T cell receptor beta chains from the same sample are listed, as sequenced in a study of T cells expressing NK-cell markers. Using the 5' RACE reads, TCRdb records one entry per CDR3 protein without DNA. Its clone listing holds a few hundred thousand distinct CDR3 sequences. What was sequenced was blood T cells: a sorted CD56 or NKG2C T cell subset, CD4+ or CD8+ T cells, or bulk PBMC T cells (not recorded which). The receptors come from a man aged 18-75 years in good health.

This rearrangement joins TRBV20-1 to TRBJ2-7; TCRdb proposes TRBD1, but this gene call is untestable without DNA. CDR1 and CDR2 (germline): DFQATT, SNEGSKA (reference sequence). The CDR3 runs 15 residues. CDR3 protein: CSARDSTGPSYEQYF.

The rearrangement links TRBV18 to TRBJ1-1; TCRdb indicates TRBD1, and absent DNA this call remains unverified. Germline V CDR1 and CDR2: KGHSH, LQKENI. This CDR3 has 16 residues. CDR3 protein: CASSSRAPGQNTEAFF. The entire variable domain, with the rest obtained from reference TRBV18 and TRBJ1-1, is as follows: NAGVMQNPRHLVRRRGQEARLRCSPMKGHSHVYWYRQLPEEGLKFMVYLQKENIIDESGMPKERFSAEFPKEGPSILRIQQVVRGDSAAYFCASSSRAPGQNTEAFFGQGTRLTVV.

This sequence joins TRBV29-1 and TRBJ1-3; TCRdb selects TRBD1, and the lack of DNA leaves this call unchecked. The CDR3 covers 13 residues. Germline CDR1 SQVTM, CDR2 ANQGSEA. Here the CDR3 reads CSAKGRSGNTIYF.

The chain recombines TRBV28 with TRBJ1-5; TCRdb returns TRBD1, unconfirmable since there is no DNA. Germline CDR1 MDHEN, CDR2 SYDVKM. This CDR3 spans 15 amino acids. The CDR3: CASSSSGARNQPQHF.

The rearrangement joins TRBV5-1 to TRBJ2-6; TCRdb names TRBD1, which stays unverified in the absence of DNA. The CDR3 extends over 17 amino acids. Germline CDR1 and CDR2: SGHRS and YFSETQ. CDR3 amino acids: CASRGTARTSGANVLTF.

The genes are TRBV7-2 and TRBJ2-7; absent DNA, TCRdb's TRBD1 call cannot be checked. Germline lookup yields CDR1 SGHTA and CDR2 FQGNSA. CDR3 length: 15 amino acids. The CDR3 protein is CASSEGQGGIVEQYF.

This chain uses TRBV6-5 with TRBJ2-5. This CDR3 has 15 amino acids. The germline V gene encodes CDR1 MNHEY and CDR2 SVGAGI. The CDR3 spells CASSYSRARKETQYF.

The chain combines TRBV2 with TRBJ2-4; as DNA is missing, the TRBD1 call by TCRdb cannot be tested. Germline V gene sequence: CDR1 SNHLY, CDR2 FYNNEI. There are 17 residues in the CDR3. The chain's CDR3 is CASSKKGAELAKNIQYF.

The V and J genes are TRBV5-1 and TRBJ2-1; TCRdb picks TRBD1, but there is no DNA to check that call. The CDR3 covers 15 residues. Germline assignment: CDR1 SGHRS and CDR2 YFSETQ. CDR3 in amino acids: CASSSGDSRANEQFF.

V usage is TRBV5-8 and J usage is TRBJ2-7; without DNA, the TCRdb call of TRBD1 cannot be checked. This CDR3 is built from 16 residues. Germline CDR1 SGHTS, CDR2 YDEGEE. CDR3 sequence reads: CASSLWAGTETYEQYF. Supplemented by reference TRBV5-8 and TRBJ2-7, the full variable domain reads EAGVTQSPTHLIKTRGQQATLRCSPISGHTSVYWYQQALGLGLQFLLWYDEGEERNRGNFPPRFSGRQFPNYSSELNVNALELEDSALYLCASSLWAGTETYEQYFGPGTRLTVT.